A selection of T cell receptor beta chains follows, all from one sample in a study of T cell responses to AZD1222 COVID-19 vaccine. Clones were read by immunoSEQ multiplex PCR, and TCRdb kept only the in-frame ones, dropping some. The data show over 110,000 clones, with about 92% seen just once and roughly 4.9% held by the top ten. The sequencing used peripheral blood, collected on day 0 of AZD1222 vaccination. These receptors were collected from an adult in good health. CDR3s include the opening cysteine and the closing phenylalanine or tryptophan. D genes are given only for firm matches. Some rows have no size entry. The others give once, few or many, or a class for an expanded clone.

abundance: .
v_gene: TRBV6-5
j_gene: TRBJ1-4
d_gene: .
CDR3nt: TGTGCCAGCAGTTACTCCCAGGCAACTAATGAAAAACTGTTTTTT
CDR3aa: CASSYSQATNEKLFF

abundance: .
v_gene: TRBV2
j_gene: TRBJ1-6
d_gene: TRBD1
CDR3nt: TGTGCCACAGGACGGGACAGGGTTTCACCCCTCCACTTT
CDR3aa: CATGRDRVSPLHF

abundance: .
v_gene: TRBV3-1/TRBV3-2
j_gene: TRBJ1-5
d_gene: .
CDR3nt: TGTGCCAGCAGCCAAGGGGTCGGGGATCAGCCCCAGCATTTT
CDR3aa: CASSQGVGDQPQHF

abundance: .
v_gene: TRBV12-5
j_gene: TRBJ2-7
d_gene: .
CDR3nt: TGTGCTAGTGGTCCTCACAGGGCCCCCTCCTACGAGCAGTACTTC
CDR3aa: CASGPHRAPSYEQYF

abundance: .
v_gene: TRBV9
j_gene: TRBJ1-6
d_gene: TRBD1
CDR3nt: TGTGCCAGCAGCTCGTCCGGGACAGGGAATTCACCCCTCCACTTT
CDR3aa: CASSSSGTGNSPLHF

abundance: .
v_gene: TRBV7-2
j_gene: TRBJ2-1
d_gene: TRBD2
CDR3nt: TGTGCCAGCAGCTCACTGAGCGGGGGAGCATACAATGAGCAGTTCTTC
CDR3aa: CASSSLSGGAYNEQFF

abundance: .
v_gene: TRBV5-1
j_gene: TRBJ2-5
d_gene: TRBD1
CDR3nt: TGCGCCAGCAGCAACAGGGGGACAGAGACCCAGTACTTC
CDR3aa: CASSNRGTETQYF

abundance: .
v_gene: TRBV6-1
j_gene: TRBJ1-2
d_gene: .
CDR3nt: TGTGCCAGCAGTGAACGGGACCAGAACTATGGCTACACCTTC
CDR3aa: CASSERDQNYGYTF

abundance: .
v_gene: TRBV6-5
j_gene: TRBJ2-7
d_gene: .
CDR3nt: TGTGCCAGCACGGGGTGGGGCCAACGGGGCTACGAGCAGTACTTC
CDR3aa: CASTGWGQRGYEQYF

abundance: .
v_gene: TRBV15
j_gene: TRBJ1-4
d_gene: TRBD1
CDR3nt: TGTGCCACCAGCAAATTCTCGACAGGGGATGCTAATGAAAAACTGTTTTTT
CDR3aa: CATSKFSTGDANEKLFF

abundance: .
v_gene: TRBV27
j_gene: TRBJ2-2
d_gene: TRBD1
CDR3nt: TGTGCCAGCAGGGGTACAGGGGATAGGTACACCGGGGAGCTGTTTTTT
CDR3aa: CASRGTGDRYTGELFF

abundance: .
v_gene: TRBV6-5
j_gene: TRBJ2-7
d_gene: TRBD2
CDR3nt: TGTGCCAGCAGTCTAGCGGGAACGGGATACGAGCAGTACTTC
CDR3aa: CASSLAGTGYEQYF

abundance: .
v_gene: TRBV18
j_gene: TRBJ2-1
d_gene: TRBD2
CDR3nt: TGTGCCAGCTCACAATTGCGGCTAGCGGGGGACAACAATGAGCAGTTCTTC
CDR3aa: CASSQLRLAGDNNEQFF

abundance: .
v_gene: TRBV7-2
j_gene: TRBJ2-7
d_gene: .
CDR3nt: TGTGCCAGCAGCTTAGTAGGGGTGACTACCTACGAGCAGTACTTC
CDR3aa: CASSLVGVTTYEQYF

abundance: .
v_gene: TRBV7-2
j_gene: TRBJ2-3
d_gene: .
CDR3nt: TGTGCCAGCAGCTTTTTCCCCGGGACTAGCACAGATACGCAGTATTTT
CDR3aa: CASSFFPGTSTDTQYF

abundance: .
v_gene: TRBV5-5
j_gene: TRBJ2-2
d_gene: .
CDR3nt: TGTGCCAGCAGCCCTCTCGGGGCCGTCGGGGAGCTGTTTTTT
CDR3aa: CASSPLGAVGELFF

abundance: once
v_gene: TRBV14
j_gene: TRBJ1-2
d_gene: .
CDR3nt: TGTGCCAGCAGCCGCCGCTGGGGGGAAGTTACTGGCGGCTACACCTTC
CDR3aa: CASSRRWGEVTGGYTF

abundance: .
v_gene: TRBV15
j_gene: TRBJ1-3
d_gene: .
CDR3nt: TGTGCCACCAGCCCAGGGAGTAGCTCTGGAAACACCATATATTTT
CDR3aa: CATSPGSSSGNTIYF

abundance: .
v_gene: TRBV12-3/TRBV12-4
j_gene: TRBJ2-7
d_gene: .
CDR3nt: TGTGCCAGCAGTCCCCAGCCCGCCTACGAGCAGTACTTC
CDR3aa: CASSPQPAYEQYF

abundance: .
v_gene: TRBV7-2
j_gene: TRBJ1-3
d_gene: .
CDR3nt: TGTGCCAGCAGCTTGGAACAGGGCCGAAACACCATATATTTT
CDR3aa: CASSLEQGRNTIYF

abundance: few
v_gene: TRBV7-9
j_gene: TRBJ2-1
d_gene: .
CDR3nt: TGTGCCAGCAGCTTAGACAGAGCCTACAATGAGCAGTTCTTC
CDR3aa: CASSLDRAYNEQFF

abundance: .
v_gene: TRBV3-1/TRBV3-2
j_gene: TRBJ1-1
d_gene: .
CDR3nt: TGTGCCAGCAGCAGCGGAATCAGGGAGATCAAAGCTTTCTTT
CDR3aa: CASSSGIREIKAFF

abundance: .
v_gene: TRBV21-1
j_gene: TRBJ2-1
d_gene: .
CDR3nt: TGTGCCAGCAGAGGGGTAGCGGGAGTTAATGAGCAGTTCTTC
CDR3aa: CASRGVAGVNEQFF

abundance: few
v_gene: TRBV7-2
j_gene: TRBJ2-1
d_gene: TRBD2
CDR3nt: TGTGCCAGCAGCTTGGGGACTAGCAATGAGCAGTTCTTC
CDR3aa: CASSLGTSNEQFF

abundance: .
v_gene: TRBV19
j_gene: TRBJ1-1
d_gene: .
CDR3nt: TGTGCCAGTAGTATGAGGAGTACTGAAGCTTTCTTT
CDR3aa: CASSMRSTEAFF

abundance: .
v_gene: TRBV19
j_gene: TRBJ2-2
d_gene: TRBD1
CDR3nt: TGTGCCAGTACGGGGACAGGTTACACCGGGGAGCTGTTTTTT
CDR3aa: CASTGTGYTGELFF